This T cell receptor beta chain was found in a study of blood T cell repertoires in COVID-19 (dated by TCRdb to about 2020). About the full investigation: Samples covering the acute and convalescent phases of COVID-19 were provided by collaborators in the United States, Italy and Spain. The prospective study material was composed of cDNA or gDNA derived from T cells, B-cell-depleted T cells, or PBMCs. Deeply sampled blood TCRbeta repertoires from subjects exposed to, actively infected with, or recovered from COVID-19 were included in the dataset. The repertoires were released in a freely available public database meant as a resource for research on the immune response to SARS-CoV-2. The samples were drawn from the first 160 participants of the ongoing ImmuneRACE study and from 950 to 1,500 subjects provided by 6 global collaborators. A de-identified subject ID, COVID-19 status, age in years and sex were almost always included in the sample metadata. HLA class I and class II types, where available, came from metadata supplied by the sample provider rather than from assay-based typing.

Summary of the overall study and its limitations: How much clinical and demographic metadata was included differed by source and by participant, and the metadata was provided uncurated.

A note on this clone: No antigen is known for it. Nothing much larger sits one base from this clone, and base qualities are not available.

The immunoSEQ Assay, a bias-controlled multiplex PCR, was used to amplify TCRbeta CDR3 regions from genomic DNA. The paper's data handling went like this. The number of nucleated cells in each sample was estimated from the amplification of reference gene primers within the assay. To quantify the absolute abundance of each unique TCRbeta CDR3 rearrangement, sequence reads were collapsed and filtered. Productive Simpson clonality was computed per sample as the square root of Simpson's diversity index over productive rearrangements. The table comes from immuneACCESS by way of TCRdb, which keeps in-frame sequences with V and J called. Part of the clones is missing from these tables; in studies checked, under half for an unresolved V gene and the rest for unknown reasons. V, J and clone size reflect that table, while D and trimming were determined from the DNA. This sample comprises 300,000 to 450,000 clones, less than 90% of them detected only once. The ten most abundant clones make up approximately 0.99% of the sample.

Reading the germline V gene gives CDR1 MGHRA and CDR2 YSYEKL. The CDR3 goes from the cysteine to the phenylalanine over 16 residues. The DNA shown is the 48-base CDR3, in frame from base 1. V is clipped by 0 bases and J by 2 bases, and the sequence between their germline boundaries is 12 bases long. Participants in the prospective study were enrolled through a virtual design, were aged roughly 18 to 100 years, and lived in 24 United States geographic areas. In the prospective study, participants were assigned to cohorts based on the clinical history participants reported in a screening survey and a study questionnaire. ImmuneRACE Cohort 3 recovered participants were defined by two consecutive negative NP/OP PCR tests, healthcare professional clearance, or symptom resolution. In the prospective study, mobile phlebotomists collected whole blood, serum and a nasopharyngeal or oropharyngeal swab from each participant. Over an approximately 2-month period, participants in the prospective study had the option of providing additional blood draws and questionnaires. Prospective study blood samples were shipped either frozen or at room temperature before DNA extraction.

The chain employs TRBV4-1 and TRBJ2-3; a weak D assignment points to TRBD1 (6 bases agree). The sequenced material came from PBMCs or T cells enriched from blood (not recorded which). The TCR comes from a woman between 25 and 40 years old who had recovered from COVID-19. This receptor carries the CDR3 CASSQDTGTFTDTQYF. Read as DNA, the sequence is TGCGCCAGCAGCCAAGATACAGGGACCTTCACAGATACGCAGTATTTT.